This TCR beta chain was profiled in a study of regulatory T cells in long-lasting Graves disease. Points from the study as a whole: Among persistent patients, a larger number of public clonotypes were shared (2,741) than among newly diagnosed patients (roughly 970). Among samples with persistent disease, TRBV28, TRBJ1-2 and TRBJ2-5 were favored.

Arm-PCR of CDR3 regions with iRepertoire HTBI primers generated TCR beta libraries. TCRdb itself ran the multiplex PCR reads through MiXCR, one entry per CDR3 protein. Of over 500,000 distinct CDR3 sequences in the sample, roughly 15% are singletons; the top ten hold about 17%. Indicated time point: newly diagnosed GD, antithyroid drugs for less than 3 months. Construction of the TCR library relied on RNA isolated from PBMCs. V lost 3 bases, J lost 8 bases, and 11 bases lay in between. The length of the CDR3 is 13 residues. CDR1 and CDR2 from the germline V gene are SGHTA and FQGNSA. The sample holds many counts of this clonotype. Its antigen is undetermined. This same sample was also part of a study on T cells in Graves' hyperthyroidism and ophthalmopathy.

The TCR comes from a woman aged 25 to 39 with Graves disease. The chain employs TRBV7-2 and TRBJ2-4; D is possibly TRBD1 or TRBD2 (5 bases each). The sample in question was peripheral blood mononuclear cells (PBMCs), obtained at new diagnosis, from a patient treated with antithyroid drugs. CDR3 sequence: CASSFPGRDIQYF. CDR3 nucleotides: TGTGCCAGCAGCTTCCCGGGACGGGACATTCAGTACTTC.